The entry below describes one T cell receptor beta chain. What it binds is not known. TCRdb re-called the 5' RACE reads with MiXCR, one entry per CDR3 protein. The sample contains 400,000 or so distinct CDR3 sequences, approximately 18% of which appear only once. The CDR3 extends over 13 amino acids. V lost 7 bases to trimming and J lost 5 bases; unmatched junction nucleotides: 6. The sample originates from a study of T cells after yellow fever vaccination. Study-level findings and limits: A small proportion of clonotypes was detected in both the CD4 and CD8 compartments. Once the booster was given, most primary-vaccination clones reappeared, at around 96% for CD4 and 88% for CD8. A secondary response was less intense yet reached its peak sooner, at day 5 versus 15.

The rearrangement uses TRBV12-3 or TRBV12-4 and TRBJ2-5; 8 bases are a match to TRBD2. Sequenced material: PBMCs, taken before the yellow fever booster vaccination. The origin of this receptor is a man aged 18 to 30 who received the YFV17D yellow fever vaccine. The CDR3 DNA sequence: TGTGCCAGCACCCGGACTAGCTGGGAGACCCAGTACTTC. It codes for CASTRTSWETQYF.